The 14 T cell receptor beta chains given below trace back to one sample, sequenced in a study of OX40 agonist ivuxolimab in advanced cancers. Assay used: immunoSEQ multiplex PCR; TCRdb lists only in-frame clones, some missing. The sample consists of approximately 77,000 clones, about 90% of them appearing once. Material: CD4+ or CD8+ T cells sorted from blood, obtained in a trial of the OX40 agonist ivuxolimab. The origin of the receptors is an adult with an advanced solid tumor such as melanoma, head and neck, liver or kidney cancer.

This clone showed up just a few times. The chain carries TRBV15 and TRBJ2-7, with D perhaps TRBD1 (5 bases). The CDR3 is 13 residues long. CDR1 LNHNV and CDR2 YYDKDF come from the germline V gene (reference sequence). V dropped 3 bases and J dropped 2 bases, with 8 bases sitting between them. CDR3 in DNA: TGTGCCACCAGCAGGACAGATACCTACGAGCAGTACTTC. Its translation: CATSRTDTYEQYF.

This sequence joins TRBV7-9 and TRBJ2-1, with 7 bases lining up with TRBD2. The CDR3 is made up of 14 amino acids. Per germline, CDR1 SEHNR and CDR2 FQNEAQ (reference sequence). J gave up 6 bases and V 0 bases, and 2 bases lay outside the gene matches. The CDR3 protein is CASSLAGGVNEQFF. CDR3 sequence (DNA): TGTGCCAGCAGCTTAGCGGGAGGGGTCAATGAGCAGTTCTTC.

The chain couples TRBV5-4 to TRBJ2-3; TRBD2 matches at 9 bases. The germline V gene has CDR1 SGHNT and CDR2 YYREEE (reference sequence). V was pared by 0 bases and J by 2 bases, with 7 bases of the junction left unmatched. This CDR3 is built from 17 residues. DNA for the CDR3: TGTGCCAGCAGCTTGGTCGGGCTAGCGGGACCCACAGATACGCAGTATTTT. Protein sequence: CASSLVGLAGPTDTQYF.

The chain carries TRBV28 and TRBJ2-7, with D tentatively TRBD1 (6 bases). Per germline, CDR1 MDHEN and CDR2 SYDVKM. V was shortened by 0 bases and J by 7 bases, with 16 bases between the two germline ends. This CDR3 contains 15 residues. The CDR3 region is CASSLWVTGSKEQYF. The CDR3 nucleotides are TGTGCCAGCAGTTTATGGGTAACAGGGTCGAAGGAGCAGTACTTC.

This chain joins TRBV2 and TRBJ2-5, with 8 bases aligning to TRBD1. CDR3 size: 14 residues. The V gene's germline CDR1 is SNHLY and CDR2 FYNNEI. The V segment lost 6 bases and the J segment 6 bases; nucleotides outside the gene matches: 9. The CDR3 reads CASSQRTGIKTQYF. CDR3 in DNA: TGTGCCAGCAGCCAACGGACAGGGATAAAGACCCAGTACTTC.

The rearrangement links TRBV15 to TRBJ2-1; 7 nucleotides align to TRBD2. Germline CDR1 is LNHNV and CDR2 is YYDKDF (reference sequence). Trimming at V came to 0 bases and at J to 2 bases, leaving 7 bases not matched to a gene. The CDR3 has 17 amino acids. DNA for the CDR3: TGTGCCACCAGCAGAGAGGGGGAGGGCTCTGCCTACAATGAGCAGTTCTTC. It codes for CATSREGEGSAYNEQFF.

J is TRBJ1-1 and V is TRBV30, with 10 nucleotides matching TRBD1. Trimming at V came to 4 bases and at J to 4 bases, leaving 6 bases not matched to a gene. Per germline, CDR1 GTSNPN and CDR2 SVGIG (reference sequence). The CDR3 is 14 residues long. CDR3 sequence reads: CAWTRTGGFTEAFF. As DNA, the CDR3 is TGTGCCTGGACCCGGACAGGGGGGTTCACTGAAGCTTTCTTT.

V usage is TRBV7-9 and J usage is TRBJ2-7, with 12 bases fitting TRBD1. Trimming removed 5 bases from V and 2 bases from J; junction bases left unmatched: 16. Germline CDR1 and CDR2: SEHNR and FQNEAQ (reference sequence). This CDR3 has 19 residues. The CDR3 coding sequence is TGTGCCAGCAGCCCGGGATTAAGTCGGGGACAGGGGGCCCCCTACGAGCAGTACTTC. Amino acids: CASSPGLSRGQGAPYEQYF.

The V gene is TRBV6-1, the J gene TRBJ2-2; 7 bases align to TRBD1. The CDR3 loop spans 17 amino acids. CDR1 and CDR2 (germline): MNHNS, SASEGT. The J segment lost 6 bases and the V segment lost 3 bases, leaving 13 bases of the junction unmatched. The CDR3 loop reads CASSEPGGRSLAGELFF. CDR3 bases: TGTGCCAGCAGTGAGCCAGGGGGAAGGTCCTTGGCCGGGGAGCTGTTTTTT.

V gene TRBV7-3 combines with J gene TRBJ1-5; D perhaps matches TRBD1 (6 bases). The V and J ends lost 11 bases and 8 bases respectively, with 16 bases between them. The CDR3 is 12 residues long. Germline CDR1 reads SGHTA; CDR2 reads FQGTGA. CDR3 DNA: TGTGCCGTCGGGGGCAGGCAAGAGCCCCAGCATTTT. This sequence encodes CAVGGRQEPQHF.

This chain uses TRBV7-6 with TRBJ1-3, with 9 bases matching TRBD1. This CDR3 has 15 residues. The junction had 2 bases not matched to a gene; V was cut back by 5 bases and J by 0 bases. Germline values: CDR1 SGHVS, CDR2 FNYEAQ. In DNA form, the CDR3 reads TGTGCCAGCAGCCGGACAGGGGACTCTGGAAACACCATATATTTT. It specifies CASSRTGDSGNTIYF.

The rearrangement links TRBV6-5 to TRBJ2-3; 12 bases map to TRBD2. Losses at the gene ends were 6 bases for V and 5 bases for J; bases not matched to a gene: 6. The CDR3 consists of 15 residues. The germline V gene has CDR1 MNHEY and CDR2 SVGAGI. DNA of the CDR3: TGTGCCAGCAGAAGACTAGCGGGAGTGGGAGATACGCAGTATTTT. The encoded protein is CASRRLAGVGDTQYF.

The rearrangement links TRBV28 to TRBJ1-1; maybe TRBD1 (5 bases). V shed 3 bases and J shed 3 bases, with 14 bases lying between them. The CDR3 is 15 amino acids. Germline CDR1 is MDHEN and CDR2 is SYDVKM. This CDR3 is CASSLGGWLDTEAFF. In nucleotides, the CDR3 is TGTGCCAGCAGTTTGGGGGGATGGTTGGACACTGAAGCTTTCTTT.

The genes are TRBV27 and TRBJ1-4; D perhaps matches TRBD1 (6 bases). Per germline, CDR1 MNHEY and CDR2 SMNVEV (reference sequence). V lost 4 bases to trimming and J lost 7 bases, with 10 bases between them. The CDR3 contains 13 residues. The CDR3 region has the DNA TGTGCCAGCAGTTACAGGGAGGGTGAAAAACTGTTTTTT. Protein sequence: CASSYREGEKLFF. Based on the CDR3 plus reference TRBV27 and TRBJ1-4, the full variable domain is EAQVTQNPRYLITVTGKKLTVTCSQNMNHEYMSWYRQDPGLGLRQIYYSMNVEVTDKGDVPEGYKVSRKEKRNFPLILESPSPNQTSLYFCASSYREGEKLFFGSGTQLSVL.